This record looks at one T cell receptor beta chain sequence and its context. The CDR3 contains 14 residues. CDR1 and CDR2 (germline): KGHSH, LQKENI. Deletions cut 3 bases from V and 8 bases from J, with 16 bases between. These data come from a study of CD8 T cells in Susac syndrome. A quantity of about 0.5 to 1 ug RNA underwent reverse transcription using random hexamers. TCRdb reanalysed the immunoSEQ multiplex PCR reads using MiXCR and keeps one entry per CDR3 protein. The sample yields some 260,000 distinct CDR3 sequences, 90% to 95% seen once. The chain recombines TRBV18 with TRBJ1-2; D might be TRBD1 (5 bases). The sequence was obtained from a human donor with multiple sclerosis. The source material was CD4+ T cells from PBMCs. Here the CDR3 DNA reads TGTGCCAGCTCACCCGGCCAGGGACGGGAAGGCTACACCTTC. Its translation is CASSPGQGREGYTF.